This T cell receptor (beta chain) was obtained from a study of T cells in Graves' hyperthyroidism and ophthalmopathy. Study summary: Peripheral blood was secured at the point of initial diagnosis, before any treatment.

This clonotype was counted ten times or more. The diagnoses drew upon clinical symptoms, serum thyroxine and TRAb, thyroid ultrasound and orbital computed tomography. Amplification yielded TCR beta CDR3 regions, with RNA transcripts as the source. First-round RT-PCR of the TCR CDR3 relied on the HTBI primer set. TCRdb ran MiXCR on the multiplex PCR reads and lists one entry per CDR3 protein. The data hold about 360,000 distinct CDR3 sequences, with over 10% observed a single time. Trimming pared 3 bases from V and 6 bases from J, leaving 11 bases between. Germline assignment: CDR1 KGHSH and CDR2 LQKENI. This CDR3 region has 14 residues.

The chain employs TRBV18 and TRBJ1-4; no firm D call. The source material was blood. The TCR sequence derives from a woman between 18 and 30 years old with Graves' hyperthyroidism. The CDR3 region is CASSPTGVDEKLFF. The DNA for the CDR3 is TGTGCCAGCTCACCGACCGGGGTTGATGAAAAACTGTTTTTT. Complete variable domain (other parts from reference TRBV18 and TRBJ1-4): NAGVMQNPRHLVRRRGQEARLRCSPMKGHSHVYWYRQLPEEGLKFMVYLQKENIIDESGMPKERFSAEFPKEGPSILRIQQVVRGDSAAYFCASSPTGVDEKLFFGSGTQLSVL.